Below, 24 T cell receptor beta chains from the same sample are listed, as sequenced in a study of identical twins. TCRdb re-called the 5' RACE reads with MiXCR, one entry per CDR3 protein. The sample has around 500,000 distinct CDR3 sequences; 12% to 15% are singletons. The same data also went into a second study, on yellow fever vaccine responses in identical twins.

Sequenced sample: CD4+ T cells sorted from blood. All receptors come from a woman aged 18 to 35 in good health.

This clonotype has a handful of counts. The J gene is TRBJ1-6, the V gene TRBV7-8; 7 bases line up with TRBD1. The CDR3 is 16 amino acids. V trimming: 2 bases; J trimming: 6 bases; junction bases outside the gene matches: 7. Germline V gives CDR1 SGHVS, CDR2 FQNEAQ. The CDR3 loop is CASSLYPGQRNSPLHF. The CDR3 nucleotides read TGTGCCAGCAGCTTATACCCGGGACAGCGTAATTCACCCCTCCACTTT.

This clonotype was detected only a few times. The chain links TRBV28 to TRBJ2-1, with D tentatively TRBD2 (5 bases). V lost 8 bases and J 1 base, leaving 12 bases between the germline ends. This CDR3 is 14 amino acids long. Germline V CDR1 and CDR2: MDHEN, SYDVKM. The DNA of the CDR3 is TGTGCCAGCCAAAGCGGATCTTCCTACAATGAGCAGTTCTTC. It is translated as CASQSGSSYNEQFF.

The rearrangement links TRBV28 to TRBJ1-1; tentatively, D is TRBD1 (6 bases). Trimming shortened V by 3 bases and J by 11 bases, and 22 bases separated the two germline ends. The CDR3 has 15 amino acids. Per the germline V gene, CDR1 is MDHEN and CDR2 is SYDVKM. The CDR3 loop is CASSLILGQGTAAFF. The CDR3 coding sequence is TGTGCCAGCAGTTTGATACTCGGGCAGGGGACGGCCGCTTTCTTT.

This clonotype was picked up many times. V is TRBV12-3 or TRBV12-4 and J is TRBJ1-2; 7 bases map to TRBD1. V dropped 5 bases and J dropped 5; count of bases not matched to a gene: 5. The CDR3 totals 13 residues. The CDR3 is CASSRDSTYGYTF. Here the CDR3 DNA reads TGTGCCAGCAGTAGGGACAGCACTTATGGCTACACCTTC.

This clonotype was recorded at least ten times. The V and J genes are TRBV25-1 and TRBJ1-1, with D possibly being TRBD1 (6 bases). Trimming shortened V by 6 bases and J by 3 bases, and 17 bases separated the two germline ends. This CDR3 spans 15 amino acids. Germline V lookup: CDR1 MGHDK, CDR2 SYGVNS. CDR3 loop: CASSGPTGAYTEAFF. The DNA of the CDR3 is TGTGCCAGCAGCGGACCCACGGGGGCTTACACTGAAGCTTTCTTT.

The rearrangement joins TRBV4-3 to TRBJ2-2, with 9 bases that match TRBD2. Germline V gene data show CDR1 as LGHNA and CDR2 as YSLEER. This CDR3 contains 16 residues. Trimming took 1 base from V and 8 from J; bases not matched to a gene: 8. The CDR3 nucleotides read TGCGCCAGCAGCCAAGTGCGGGAGGGCCTAACGGGGGAGCTGTTTTTT. It specifies CASSQVREGLTGELFF.

J is TRBJ1-2 and V is TRBV18; maybe TRBD1 (6 bases). Trimming removed 2 bases at V and 2 bases at J, with 15 bases between. Germline CDR1 reads KGHSH; CDR2 reads LQKENI. The CDR3 is 16 residues long. In DNA form, the CDR3 reads TGTGCCAGCTCACCATTCAGCCCGGACAGCAACTATGGCTACACCTTC. This encodes CASSPFSPDSNYGYTF.

This clonotype was seen a few times. The CDR3 reads CASSVAGSAGELFF. The DNA of the CDR3 is TGTGCCAGCAGCGTAGCCGGGTCCGCCGGGGAGCTGTTTTTT. The chain carries TRBV9 and TRBJ2-2; D remains unclear. Per the germline V gene, CDR1 is SGDLS and CDR2 is YYNGEE. V gave up 0 bases and J gave up 6 bases, with 9 bases separating them. The CDR3 sequence is 14 residues long.

This clonotype was counted many times. J is TRBJ2-3 and V is TRBV6-5; unclear D gene. Looked up from germline, CDR1 is MNHEY and CDR2 is SVGAGI. The CDR3 is 13 amino acids. V shed 0 bases and J shed 8 bases, with 9 bases lying between them. DNA for the CDR3: TGTGCCAGCAGTTACTCGTGGGGTGCTACGCAGTATTTT. Translation: CASSYSWGATQYF.

This clonotype was recorded once. The CDR3 loop is CASSVRRHEQFF. CDR3 DNA sequence: TGTGCCAGCAGTGTTCGCCGACACGAGCAGTTCTTC. The V gene is TRBV12-3 or TRBV12-4, the J gene TRBJ2-1; D uncertain. V shed 5 bases and J shed 10 bases, with 12 bases lying between them. The CDR3 contains 12 residues.

CDR3 sequence (DNA): TGTGCCAGCAGCACCGGGATACCGAACACTGAAGCTTTCTTT. Residues: CASSTGIPNTEAFF. V is TRBV6-1 and J is TRBJ1-1; D not certain. Germline V CDR1 and CDR2: MNHNS, SASEGT. V dropped 6 bases and J dropped 1 base, with 12 bases sitting between them. This CDR3 region has 14 residues.

The genes are TRBV4-3 and TRBJ2-7; TRBD2 aligns across 7 bases. The germline V gene encodes CDR1 LGHNA and CDR2 YSLEER. This CDR3 spans 15 amino acids. Trimming cost V 0 bases and J 5 bases; bases outside gene matches: 7. In nucleotides, the CDR3 is TGCGCCAGCAGCCAAGATGGGAGGGAGCGGAACGAGCAGTACTTC. It codes for CASSQDGRERNEQYF.

This clonotype was counted only a few times. This chain links TRBV29-1 with TRBJ2-3; D gene unclear. The germline gives CDR1 SQVTM, CDR2 ANQGSEA. The CDR3 length is 11 residues. The V end lost 6 bases, the J end lost 6 bases, and 10 bases lay between the germline ends. In nucleotides, the CDR3 is TGCAGCGTCCCTCTCTTGGATACGCAGTATTTT. Its protein is CSVPLLDTQYF.

This sequence joins TRBV11-2 and TRBJ2-5, with a weak D call TRBD2 (5 bases). The CDR3 is made up of 16 amino acids. Germline CDR1 reads SGHAT; CDR2 reads FQNNGV. The V end was cut by 5 bases, the J end by 3 bases, with 19 bases between. For the CDR3, the DNA is TGTGCCAGCAGCCCCATGCCGAGGGAGCGGAAAGAGACCCAGTACTTC. Residues: CASSPMPRERKETQYF.

The chain recombines TRBV28 with TRBJ2-2, with a tentative D call TRBD1 (5 bases). This CDR3 has 13 amino acids. Germline-derived CDR1 and CDR2 are MDHEN and SYDVKM. V was pared by 3 bases and J by 6 bases, with 8 bases between. CDR3 in amino acids: CASSFDSPGELFF. The DNA for the CDR3 is TGTGCCAGCAGTTTTGACAGTCCCGGGGAGCTGTTTTTT.

This chain uses TRBV6-6 with TRBJ2-7; a weak D match, TRBD2 (5 bases). Germline values: CDR1 MNHNY, CDR2 SVGAGI (reference sequence). The CDR3 has 12 residues. V shed 7 bases and J shed 1 base, with 8 bases lying between them. The CDR3 is CASTRGSYEQYF. The CDR3 DNA reads TGTGCCAGCACTCGAGGGTCCTACGAGCAGTACTTC.

The chain recombines TRBV6-1 with TRBJ2-7, with 9 bases identical to TRBD1. Germline assignment: CDR1 MNHNS and CDR2 SASEGT. V lost 7 bases and J lost 1; bases outside the gene matches: 5. The length of the CDR3 is 14 residues. The CDR3 here is CASKLDRGSYEQYF. In DNA, the CDR3 is TGTGCCAGCAAGCTGGACAGGGGTTCCTACGAGCAGTACTTC.

This clonotype was seen repeatedly, ten times or more. The genes are TRBV5-1 and TRBJ2-1, with a possible D match to TRBD2 (6 bases). The V end lost 4 bases, the J end lost 8 bases, and 13 bases lay between the germline ends. This CDR3 is built from 13 residues. Germline assignment: CDR1 SGHRS and CDR2 YFSETQ. CDR3 residues: CASSLGGRDEQFF. The CDR3 nucleotides are TGCGCCAGCAGCCTCGGGGGTCGGGATGAGCAGTTCTTC.

The sample holds a few counts of this clonotype. V usage is TRBV6-5 and J usage is TRBJ2-1; 8 bases fit TRBD2. V was clipped by 4 bases and J by 8 bases; unmatched bases: 10. This CDR3 contains 15 residues. Germline V gives CDR1 MNHEY, CDR2 SVGAGI. Here the CDR3 reads CASSSQGLGLHEQFF. CDR3 sequence (DNA): TGTGCCAGCAGTTCCCAGGGACTAGGTTTACATGAGCAGTTCTTC.

V is TRBV6-1 and J is TRBJ2-1; perhaps TRBD2 as D (7 bases). The germline V gene has CDR1 MNHNS and CDR2 SASEGT. The CDR3 extends over 14 amino acids. V lost 5 bases and J 7 bases, leaving 15 bases between the germline ends. CDR3 bases: TGTGCCAGCAGTCCCCAACGGGGGGCAAATGAGCAGTTCTTC. It specifies CASSPQRGANEQFF.

The genes are TRBV6-1 and TRBJ2-1; 14 bases fit TRBD2. Looked up from germline, CDR1 is MNHNS and CDR2 is SASEGT. The CDR3 length is 17 residues. V dropped 7 bases and J dropped 6; count of bases not matched to a gene: 11. CDR3 residues: CASKGLAGGKRGNEQFF. The CDR3 nucleotides are TGTGCCAGCAAAGGACTAGCGGGAGGAAAGCGGGGCAATGAGCAGTTCTTC.

This chain uses TRBV5-4 with TRBJ2-7; 10 bases are a match to TRBD1. Germline assignment: CDR1 SGHNT and CDR2 YYREEE (reference sequence). After removal of 4 bases from V and 6 bases from J, the junction contained 10 bases not matched to a gene. This CDR3 is 15 amino acids long. The CDR3 DNA sequence: TGTGCCAGCAGCCCGCAGACTAGGGACAGGGGCGAGCAGTACTTC. Protein: CASSPQTRDRGEQYF.

This clonotype was recorded a few times. This chain joins TRBV7-8 and TRBJ2-3; TRBD2 matches at 13 bases. This CDR3 has 14 residues. Germline V lookup: CDR1 SGHVS, CDR2 FQNEAQ. Germline trimming cut 6 bases from V and 11 bases from J; bases unmatched to any gene: 8. The CDR3 coding sequence is TGTGCCAGCAGAACCGGGACTAGCGGGGAGAAGCAGTATTTT. This codes for CASRTGTSGEKQYF.

The V gene is TRBV6-1, the J gene TRBJ2-3, with TRBD2 as a possible D gene (6 bases). The CDR3 length is 15 residues. V lost 5 bases to trimming and J lost 5 bases, with 17 bases between them. Germline V lookup: CDR1 MNHNS, CDR2 SASEGT. The CDR3 bases are TGTGCCAGCAGTCAGGGACTTCCTTCTGGAGATACGCAGTATTTT. It encodes CASSQGLPSGDTQYF.